These 24 T cell receptor beta chains were all obtained from the same sample, sequenced in a study of vaccination and CD4 T cells after COVID-19. Cultured CD4+ T-cell DNA underwent Oncomine TCR Beta short-read sequencing. TCRdb re-derived calls from the PCR reads in MiXCR, one entry per CDR3 protein. The sample gives around 5,000 distinct CDR3 sequences, around 44% of which show up once; roughly 46% is in the top ten. For these TCRs, the target antigens are not known. Specified treatment: roughly 10-day PBMC culture with coronavirus spike peptide pools or control peptides (ViraFEST assay). The starting material was CD4+ T cells from blood, cultured in vitro, obtained after SARS-CoV-2 vaccination. Receptors were obtained from a human donor who had recovered from COVID-19.

This clonotype came up a few times. J is TRBJ1-5 and V is TRBV20-1; D call uncertain. The CDR3 covers 14 residues. V was pared by 3 bases and J by 6 bases, with 15 bases between. The V gene's germline CDR1 is DFQATT and CDR2 SNEGSKA (reference sequence). The DNA for the CDR3 is TGCAGTGCTAGCGGGGAGTTTGGAGGTCAGCCCCAGCATTTT. Translation gives CSASGEFGGQPQHF.

This clonotype was counted between two and nine times. V is TRBV20-1 and J is TRBJ2-7, with 11 bases identical to TRBD2. Germline loops: CDR1 DFQATT, CDR2 SNEGSKA (reference sequence). This CDR3 comprises 17 residues. With V trimmed by 2 bases and J by 2 bases, 11 bases remained unmatched. The CDR3 DNA follows: TGCAGTGCTAGACCCACCCTTAGCGGGAGGGGAACCTACGAGCAGTACTTC. Residues: CSARPTLSGRGTYEQYF.

The chain couples TRBV28 to TRBJ1-1, with TRBD1 matching 7 bases. J lost 1 base, V lost 6 bases, and 8 bases had no gene match. Germline CDR1 and CDR2: MDHEN and SYDVKM. The CDR3 has 15 amino acids. CDR3 nucleotide sequence: TGTGCCAGCAGCCAGGGGGACCGACCGAACACTGAAGCTTTCTTT. Translating gives CASSQGDRPNTEAFF.

The CDR3 region is CASSLNALAALETQYF. The CDR3, as DNA: TGTGCCAGCAGCTTAAATGCCCTAGCGGCCCTGGAGACCCAGTACTTC. The rearrangement joins TRBV7-2 to TRBJ2-5; 7 nucleotides agree with TRBD2. The CDR3 is 16 residues long. CDR1 is SGHTA and CDR2 is FQGNSA in the germline V gene. V lost 2 bases, J lost 5 bases, and 11 bases stayed unmatched. Based on the CDR3 plus reference TRBV7-2 and TRBJ2-5, the full variable domain is GAGVSQSPSNKVTEKGKDVELRCDPISGHTALYWYRQSLGQGLEFLIYFQGNSAPDKSGLPSDRFSAERTGGSVSTLTIQRTQQEDSAVYLCASSLNALAALETQYFGPGTRLLVL.

CDR3 in amino acids: CASSRTWGDTQYF. The CDR3 nucleotides are TGTGCCAGCTCTCGGACGTGGGGAGATACGCAGTATTTT. The V and J genes are TRBV18 and TRBJ2-3, with D uncertain. With 6 bases removed from V and 5 bases from J, the gap between germline ends came to 12 bases. The CDR3 is 13 residues long. Germline CDR1 is KGHSH and CDR2 is LQKENI.

This rearrangement joins TRBV5-4 to TRBJ1-5; possibly TRBD1 for D (6 bases). This CDR3 region has 13 residues. CDR1 is SGHNT, CDR2 YYREEE, per germline (reference sequence). V dropped 3 bases and J dropped 9 bases, with 13 bases sitting between them. The CDR3 nucleotides are TGTGCCAGCAGCTGGCACCAAGGGGGGCCCCAGCATTTT. As protein: CASSWHQGGPQHF.

The genes are TRBV20-1 and TRBJ2-7; perhaps TRBD1 as D (5 bases). The germline CDR1 and CDR2 sequences are DFQATT and SNEGSKA (reference sequence). The length of the CDR3 is 14 residues. V dropped 0 bases and J dropped 2 bases, with 11 bases sitting between them. CDR3 bases: TGCAGTGCTAGAGAAGGAACAGGACCCTACGAGCAGTACTTC. Protein sequence: CSAREGTGPYEQYF.

This clonotype has a handful of counts. The CDR3 protein is CASRSYLQRTSTGYTF. As DNA, the CDR3 is TGTGCCAGCAGAAGCTATCTTCAGAGGACATCCACGGGCTACACCTTC. The rearrangement joins TRBV27 to TRBJ1-2; a weak D match, TRBD1 (5 bases). Trimming left V 6 bases short and J 8 bases short, with 25 bases between. Germline V gives CDR1 MNHEY, CDR2 SMNVEV (reference sequence). The CDR3 runs to 16 residues.

The table lists this clonotype with a few counts. The chain uses TRBV27 and TRBJ2-7; a possible D gene is TRBD1 (5 bases). CDR1 is MNHEY, CDR2 SMNVEV, per germline (reference sequence). The ends were cut back, 5 bases at V and 0 bases at J, with 11 bases in the middle. This CDR3 spans 14 amino acids. The CDR3 DNA is TGTGCCAGCAGTCTGACAGTCAGCTCCTACGAGCAGTACTTC. Protein: CASSLTVSSYEQYF.

The genes are TRBV12-3 or TRBV12-4 and TRBJ1-2, with D perhaps TRBD1 (6 bases). The CDR3 length is 14 residues. V lost 0 bases to trimming and J lost 2 bases, with 7 bases between them. CDR3 DNA: TGTGCCAGCAGTTTAGCCAGGGGAAACTATGGCTACACCTTC. It translates to CASSLARGNYGYTF.

In this sample, this clonotype turned up a few times. The genes are TRBV20-1 and TRBJ1-6; TRBD1 agrees at 7 bases. The CDR3 totals 13 residues. CDR1 and CDR2 (germline): DFQATT, SNEGSKA (reference sequence). Losses at the gene ends were 4 bases for V and 4 bases for J; bases not matched to a gene: 1. The CDR3 here is CSAMGQYNSPLHF. The DNA for the CDR3 is TGCAGTGCTATGGGACAGTATAATTCACCCCTCCACTTT.

The rearrangement links TRBV5-1 to TRBJ2-1; TRBD2 matches at 10 bases. The CDR3 length is 15 residues. J lost 3 bases, V lost 5 bases, and 5 bases had no gene match. Germline loops: CDR1 SGHRS, CDR2 YFSETQ. The DNA for the CDR3 is TGCGCCAGCAGAAGTACTAGCGGGGACTACAATGAGCAGTTCTTC. This gives the protein CASRSTSGDYNEQFF.

J is TRBJ1-4 and V is TRBV29-1; tentatively, D is TRBD1 (6 bases). V gave up 5 bases and J gave up 5 bases, with 15 bases separating them. This CDR3 region has 14 residues. CDR1 SQVTM and CDR2 ANQGSEA come from the germline V gene. The CDR3 protein is CSVPEGQTNEKLFF. The CDR3 nucleotides read TGCAGCGTTCCGGAAGGACAGACGAATGAAAAACTGTTTTTT.

This clonotype was seen only a few times. V and J are TRBV27 and TRBJ1-5; 7 bases are shared with TRBD1. The CDR3 sequence is 17 residues long. Germline lookup yields CDR1 MNHEY and CDR2 SMNVEV (reference sequence). After removal of 5 bases from V and 4 bases from J, the junction contained 14 bases not matched to a gene. Here the CDR3 DNA reads TGTGCCAGCAGTCGACAGGGTCGGAGCTTACCGAATCAGCCCCAGCATTTT. It is translated as CASSRQGRSLPNQPQHF.

This clonotype has only a few counts. The CDR3 DNA sequence: TGTGCCAGTAGTATACCCGGGGCTCTTGGCAATCAGCCCCAGCATTTT. This translates into CASSIPGALGNQPQHF. This chain links TRBV19 with TRBJ1-5, with D tentatively TRBD1 (5 bases). Germline V CDR1 and CDR2: LNHDA, SQIVND (reference sequence). V was trimmed by 2 bases and J by 2 bases, leaving 13 bases between them. This CDR3 is 16 amino acids long.

The chain is built from TRBV24-1 and TRBJ2-1; D is unresolved. Germline V CDR1 and CDR2: KGHDR, SFDVKD. The CDR3 runs to 13 residues. Trimming left V 4 bases short and J 0 bases short, with 3 bases between. The CDR3 spells CATSDPSYNEQFF. The CDR3 DNA sequence: TGTGCCACCAGTGACCCCTCCTACAATGAGCAGTTCTTC.

This clonotype was picked up a small number of times. V is TRBV6-2 or TRBV6-3 and J is TRBJ2-3; 7 bases agree with TRBD2. V lost 7 bases to trimming and J lost 2 bases; unmatched junction nucleotides: 9. This CDR3 has 15 residues. Germline V gene lookup returns CDR1 MNHEY and CDR2 SVGEGT. DNA of the CDR3: TGTGCCAGCAACGGGCTAGCGGACCCCACAGATACGCAGTATTTT. This gives the protein CASNGLADPTDTQYF.

This rearrangement joins TRBV6-1 to TRBJ2-6; D may be TRBD1 (5 bases). CDR1 MNHNS and CDR2 SASEGT come from the germline V gene. This CDR3 spans 15 amino acids. The ends were cut back, 5 bases at V and 2 bases at J, with 10 bases in the middle. The CDR3 DNA sequence: TGTGCCAGCAGTACAGGCGTCCCTGGGGCCAACGTCCTGACTTTC. This gives the protein CASSTGVPGANVLTF.

This clonotype turned up a few times. V gene TRBV6-5 combines with J gene TRBJ1-5, with D perhaps matching TRBD1 (5 bases). Germline CDR1 is MNHEY and CDR2 is SVGAGI. This CDR3 is 15 amino acids long. V gave up 4 bases and J gave up 6 bases, with 16 bases separating them. In DNA, the CDR3 is TGTGCCAGCAGTTCGGGACTGGGGGTGCTTCAGCCCCAGCATTTT. It encodes CASSSGLGVLQPQHF.

V is TRBV20-1 and J is TRBJ2-4, with 7 nucleotides matching TRBD2. CDR3 length equals 14 residues. The V gene end was trimmed by 5 bases and the J gene end by 7 bases; junction bases not matched to a gene: 11. From germline, CDR1 is DFQATT and CDR2 SNEGSKA (reference sequence). This CDR3 is CSAGRWAGDNIQYF. The CDR3 nucleotides read TGCAGTGCTGGCCGCTGGGCGGGAGACAACATTCAGTACTTC.

This rearrangement joins TRBV29-1 to TRBJ2-6; 8 bases fit TRBD1. J lost 0 bases, V lost 6 bases, and 7 bases had no gene match. The CDR3 extends over 16 amino acids. Germline V gene lookup returns CDR1 SQVTM and CDR2 ANQGSEA. CDR3 DNA: TGCAGCGTGGGGGACAGGTCCCCCTCTGGGGCCAACGTCCTGACTTTC. Protein sequence: CSVGDRSPSGANVLTF.

The chain employs TRBV28 and TRBJ1-2, with no clear D. This CDR3 spans 16 amino acids. Looked up from germline, CDR1 is MDHEN and CDR2 is SYDVKM. Trimming shortened V by 3 bases and J by 0 bases, and 14 bases separated the two germline ends. DNA for the CDR3: TGTGCCAGCAGTTTCCCCCCATGGACCGCTAACTATGGCTACACCTTC. It yields the protein CASSFPPWTANYGYTF.

The chain is built from TRBV5-8 and TRBJ1-1, with 8 bases that match TRBD1. CDR1 is SGHTS and CDR2 is YDEGEE in the germline V gene. CDR3 length: 18 residues. The V and J ends lost 4 bases and 0 bases, in that order; junction bases with no gene match: 14. CDR3 region: CASSGGGQGALVNTEAFF. For the CDR3, the DNA is TGTGCCAGCAGCGGGGGCGGGCAGGGGGCGTTAGTGAACACTGAAGCTTTCTTT.

There are a few counts of this clonotype. The V and J genes are TRBV21-1 and TRBJ2-7; the D call TRBD1 from the table was never checked on the DNA. TRBV21-1 is a recognized pseudogene. The CDR3 has 15 residues. DNA of the CDR3: TGTGCCAGCAGCAAAGGGGGACCAATCTCCTACGAGCAGTACTTC. Protein sequence: CASSKGGPISYEQYF.